This T cell receptor (beta chain) emerged from a study of spatial heterogeneity in lung cancer. Study overall: There were consistently more beta-chain sequences detected than alpha-chain sequences.

Regarding time point: sample taken at primary tumor resection. Samples were obtained from 70 or so donors, all untreated early-stage non-small cell lung cancer patients. Unsorted whole RNA of tumor, nontumor lung or frozen PBMC was sequenced. Deletions cut 6 bases from V and 4 bases from J, with 15 bases between. CDR1 and CDR2 (germline): ENHRY, SYGVKD. CDR3 size: 14 residues. Unique molecular identifiers tagged every individual TCR cDNA molecule. TCRdb re-derived calls from the 5' RACE reads in MiXCR, one entry per CDR3 protein. The sample contains around 89,000 distinct CDR3 sequences, approximately 12% of which appear only once. This clonotype was seen a few times.

The TCR sequence derives from a male donor with early-stage non-small cell lung cancer. Sequences were derived from PBMCs, sampled at surgery. This chain joins TRBV10-3 and TRBJ1-2; TRBD1 might be the D (5 bases). CDR3 nucleotides: TGTGCCATCAGGCTGGGCAGGGAAGCCTATGGCTACACCTTC. Its protein product is CAIRLGREAYGYTF.